This T cell receptor (beta chain) was recorded in a study of T-cell memory formation after mild COVID-19. Study background: TCR clustering was largely donor specific. Study-level points and caveats: Day 15 to 85 contracting clones showed balanced CD4/CD8; day 15 to 37 expanders favored CD4+. Within pre-infection memory, some responding clones were found, suggesting cross-reactive memory joined. Contracting CD4+ clones were located mainly in CM and EM, and CD8+ clones in EMRA.

V lost 6 bases to trimming and J lost 2 bases; unmatched junction nucleotides: 6. The CDR3 length is 14 residues. In this sample, this clonotype turned up a few times. Its antigen remains unknown. TCRdb re-derived calls from the 5' RACE reads in MiXCR, one entry per CDR3 protein. The sample comprises fewer than 650,000 distinct CDR3 sequences, less than 25% of which are singletons, and around 7.7% rests with the top ten. Sequenced: PBMCs or a T cell subset sorted from them (not recorded which). This clonotype was obtained from an adult woman who had mild COVID-19 (a few samples of this study predate the infection). Cell type and time point are not known. The chain combines TRBV12-3 or TRBV12-4 with TRBJ1-1; 7 nucleotides align to TRBD1. CDR3 sequence reads: CASRPGQYNTEAFF. CDR3 bases: TGTGCCAGCAGACCGGGACAGTATAACACTGAAGCTTTCTTT.